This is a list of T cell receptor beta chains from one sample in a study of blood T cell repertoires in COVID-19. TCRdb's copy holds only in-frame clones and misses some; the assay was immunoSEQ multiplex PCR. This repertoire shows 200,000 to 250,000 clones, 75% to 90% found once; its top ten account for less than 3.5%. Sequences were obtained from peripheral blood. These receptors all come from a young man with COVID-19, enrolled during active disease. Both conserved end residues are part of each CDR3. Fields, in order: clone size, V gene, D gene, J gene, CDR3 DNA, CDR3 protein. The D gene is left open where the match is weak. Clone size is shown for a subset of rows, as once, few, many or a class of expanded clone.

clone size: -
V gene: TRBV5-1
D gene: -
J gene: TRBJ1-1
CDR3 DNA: TGCGCCAGCAGCTTGGGCAGCAGGGCAAACACTGAAGCTTTCTTT
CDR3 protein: CASSLGSRANTEAFF

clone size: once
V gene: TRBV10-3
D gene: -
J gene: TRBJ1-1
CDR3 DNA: TGTGCCATCACTGGGCACCTGAACACTGAAGCTTTCTTT
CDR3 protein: CAITGHLNTEAFF

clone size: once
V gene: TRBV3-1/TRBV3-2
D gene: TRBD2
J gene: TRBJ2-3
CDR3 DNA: TGTGCCAGCAGCTCGACTAGCGGGGTAACGGATACGCAGTATTTT
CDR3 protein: CASSSTSGVTDTQYF

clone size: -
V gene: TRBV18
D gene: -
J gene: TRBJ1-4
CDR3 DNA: TGTGCCAGCTCACCTTCGCGAGCCGGGACTCGGGAAAAACTGTTTTTT
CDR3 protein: CASSPSRAGTREKLFF

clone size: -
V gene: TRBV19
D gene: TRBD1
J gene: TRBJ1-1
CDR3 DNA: TGTGCCAGTAGTATATTGGGGGACAGGTACGAGACTGAAGCTTTCTTT
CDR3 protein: CASSILGDRYETEAFF

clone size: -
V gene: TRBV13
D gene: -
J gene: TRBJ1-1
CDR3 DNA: TGTGCCAGCAGACCCGGGGGTGGGAGTGCTGAAGCTTTCTTT
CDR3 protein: CASRPGGGSAEAFF

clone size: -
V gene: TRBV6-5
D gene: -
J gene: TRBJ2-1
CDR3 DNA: TGTGCCAGCAACGCCCAAGGACAGTTCTACAATGAGCAGTTCTTC
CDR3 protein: CASNAQGQFYNEQFF

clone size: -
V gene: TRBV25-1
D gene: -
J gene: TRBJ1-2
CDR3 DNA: TGTGCCAGCATCAGACCGGGGAGCTATGGCTACACCTTC
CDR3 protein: CASIRPGSYGYTF

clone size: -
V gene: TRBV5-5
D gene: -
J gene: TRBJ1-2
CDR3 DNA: TGTGCCAGCAGCTTGGTATCTCAGGGGCTGGGTGGCTACACCTTC
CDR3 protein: CASSLVSQGLGGYTF

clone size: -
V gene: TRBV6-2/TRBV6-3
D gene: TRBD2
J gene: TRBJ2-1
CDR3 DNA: TGTGCCAGCAGTTACTCGACTAGCGGGAGCTCCTACAATGAGCAGTTCTTC
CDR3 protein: CASSYSTSGSSYNEQFF

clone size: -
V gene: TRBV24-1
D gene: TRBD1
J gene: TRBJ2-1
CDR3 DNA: TGTGCCACCAGTGATTTGCCAGGGGGCCAGTTCTTC
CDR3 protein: CATSDLPGGQFF

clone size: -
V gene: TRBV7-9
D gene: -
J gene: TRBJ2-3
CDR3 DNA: TGTGCCAGCAGCTCGAGGGAGCTTAGCACAGATACGCAGTATTTT
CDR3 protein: CASSSRELSTDTQYF